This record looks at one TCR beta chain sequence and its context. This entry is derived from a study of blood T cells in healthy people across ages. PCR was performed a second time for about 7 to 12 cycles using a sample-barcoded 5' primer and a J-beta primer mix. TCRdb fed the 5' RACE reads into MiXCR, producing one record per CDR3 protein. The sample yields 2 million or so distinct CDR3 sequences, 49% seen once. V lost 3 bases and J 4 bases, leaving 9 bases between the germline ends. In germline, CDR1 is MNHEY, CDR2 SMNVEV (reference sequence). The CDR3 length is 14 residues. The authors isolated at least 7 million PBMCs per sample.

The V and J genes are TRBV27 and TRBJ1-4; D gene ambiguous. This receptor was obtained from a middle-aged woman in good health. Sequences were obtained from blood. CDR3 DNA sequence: TGTGCCAGCAGTTTCGACGGAATTAATGAAAAACTGTTTTTT. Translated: CASSFDGINEKLFF.